This T cell receptor beta chain was observed in a study of blood T cell repertoires in COVID-19. For the study at large: Samples came from the United States, Italy and Spain, spanning acute and convalescent COVID-19. From T cells, B-cell-depleted T cells, or PBMCs came the material, which was cDNA or gDNA.

Original processing notes: Amplification of reference gene primers provided the estimated nucleated cell counts. Assay: immunoSEQ multiplex PCR; the TCRdb copy retains only in-frame clones and omits some. The V and J calls and clone size were taken over from that table, and D and trimming were inferred from the DNA. The sample comprises around 290,000 clones, 75% to 90% of which are singletons, and roughly 14% rests with the top ten. Deletions cut 0 bases from V and 6 bases from J, with 6 bases between. The CDR3 has 11 amino acids. Germline V gene data show CDR1 as GTSNPN and CDR2 as SVGIG (reference sequence).

The rearrangement joins TRBV30 to TRBJ2-7; D is undetermined. The sample taken for sequencing was peripheral blood. This clonotype was obtained from a woman aged 70-85 years with COVID-19, enrolled during active disease. The CDR3: CAWSVYREQYF. The CDR3 coding sequence is TGTGCCTGGAGTGTATATCGCGAGCAGTACTTC.